The present T cell receptor beta chain was sequenced within a study of identical twins. The authors used template switching to add a universal primer site and gave cDNA unique molecular identifiers. TCRdb re-analysed the 5' RACE reads in MiXCR, keeping a single row per CDR3 protein. The table shows about 890,000 distinct CDR3 sequences, with roughly an eighth occurring only once. This CDR3 has 10 residues. Germline V gives CDR1 MNHNS, CDR2 SASEGT. Trimming stripped 5 bases from V and 6 bases from J, with 5 bases between. These same records also appear under a second study, on yellow fever vaccine responses in identical twins.

This clonotype originated in a young woman in good health. The V and J genes are TRBV6-1 and TRBJ2-7; D remains unclear. Sequenced: PBMCs. Written as DNA, the CDR3 is TGTGCCAGCAGTTTCACCGAGCAGTACTTC. Its translation: CASSFTEQYF.